This paragraph reports one TCR beta chain. Its antigen is as yet unknown. The assay was immunoSEQ multiplex PCR, and TCRdb's table has in-frame clones only and misses some. The sample shows 13,000 to 15,000 clones, roughly 98% of them seen only once. These data are taken from a study of monozygotic twins with cystic fibrosis. This CDR3 comprises 15 residues. V lost 7 bases and J 0 bases, leaving 18 bases between the germline ends. Germline V gene lookup returns CDR1 SQVTM and CDR2 ANQGSEA. Overall study results and limits: Unrelated CF individuals shared fewer identical clonotypes than monozygotic CF twins. Low clonality (median 0.0095) suggested a mostly naive repertoire.

This receptor was identified in a girl aged 2 to 9 with cystic fibrosis. Sequencing was done on a sample of blood. The rearrangement uses TRBV29-1 and TRBJ1-1; tentative D call: TRBD1 (5 bases). The CDR3 nucleotides are TGCAGCGCAGCCGCCGGTTGGGGCATGAACACTGAAGCTTTCTTT. Translated, it gives CSAAAGWGMNTEAFF.